The rows below give T cell receptor beta chains drawn from one sample of a study of CD8+ T cells in alopecia areata. TCRdb's copy holds only in-frame clones and misses some; the assay was immunoSEQ multiplex PCR. Seen here are fewer than 350,000 clones, nearly 60% observed once, and the top ten hold approximately 2%. The specimen was CD4+ T cells sorted from blood, collected at week 24, from a patient treated with tofacitinib. All receptors come from a human donor with alopecia areata. Both conserved end residues are part of each CDR3. D genes are given only for firm matches. The size entry is marked missing in some rows and otherwise reads once, few, many or a size class.

cdr3_nt	cdr3_aa	j_call	d_call	v_call	clone_size
TGTGCCTGGAGACACAGGGTACGGCAGTACTTC	CAWRHRVRQYF	TRBJ2-7	.	TRBV30	.
TGTGCCAGCAGCGTAGGGGCAGGTTACGAGCAGTACTTC	CASSVGAGYEQYF	TRBJ2-7	.	TRBV9	few
TGTGCCAGCAGTTTGGTGCGGGGGAGGTCCTACGAGCAGTACTTC	CASSLVRGRSYEQYF	TRBJ2-7	TRBD2	TRBV27	.
TGTGCCAGCAGGCGCCGGGACAGGAACACTGAAGCTTTCTTT	CASRRRDRNTEAFF	TRBJ1-1	TRBD1	TRBV4-2	.
TGTGCCAGTAGTACGAACTATGGCTACACCTTC	CASSTNYGYTF	TRBJ1-2	.	TRBV19	.
TGTGCCAGCAGCTTGTCCACAGATACGCAGTATTTT	CASSLSTDTQYF	TRBJ2-3	.	TRBV7-2	.
TGCGCCAGCAGCCAAGAGGACAGTACGGCCGGGGAGCTGTTTTTT	CASSQEDSTAGELFF	TRBJ2-2	.	TRBV4-1	.
TGTGCCAGCAGCCAAGGAGTTGGACGCTATGGCTACACCTTC	CASSQGVGRYGYTF	TRBJ1-2	.	TRBV14	.
TGTGCCAGCAGCCCGGGACGGGACTATGGCTACACCTTC	CASSPGRDYGYTF	TRBJ1-2	.	TRBV28	.
TGCGCCAGCAGCCAAGATAGGGCGGGGGGGCCAGAGACCCAGTACTTC	CASSQDRAGGPETQYF	TRBJ2-5	TRBD2	TRBV4-3	.
TGCAGCGTTCGACGACAGGGTGATACTGAAGCTTTCTTT	CSVRRQGDTEAFF	TRBJ1-1	TRBD1	TRBV29-1	.
TGTGCCAGCAGTGAAAGGCGCGGCTACACCTTC	CASSERRGYTF	TRBJ1-2	.	TRBV25-1	.
TGTGCCTGGAGTGTCTCGGGGTGGACCGGGGAGCTGTTTTTT	CAWSVSGWTGELFF	TRBJ2-2	.	TRBV30	.
TGTGCCAGTAGTATAGGGGACGGTTACACAGATACGCAGTATTTT	CASSIGDGYTDTQYF	TRBJ2-3	.	TRBV19	few
TGTGCCTGGAGTGTACCAAGGGGACACATTATCTCTGGAAACACCATATATTTT	CAWSVPRGHIISGNTIYF	TRBJ1-3	.	TRBV30	.
TGCAGCGTTACCCGCGGGGCGGACCACGAGCAGTACTTC	CSVTRGADHEQYF	TRBJ2-7	.	TRBV29-1	few
TGTGCCAGCCGACAGGAAGAGACCCAGTACTTC	CASRQEETQYF	TRBJ2-5	.	TRBV13	few
TGTGCCAGCAGTGTCATTAGGGTGGACACCGGGGAGCTGTTTTTT	CASSVIRVDTGELFF	TRBJ2-2	.	TRBV28	few
TGCAGCGTTGCCCATGGGTCCTACGAGCAGTACTTC	CSVAHGSYEQYF	TRBJ2-7	.	TRBV29-1	.
TGTGCCAGCAGTGCATGGCTAGCCAATGAGCAGTTCTTC	CASSAWLANEQFF	TRBJ2-1	.	TRBV25-1	.
TGTGCCTGGAGTGTAGGAGGGAGGGCTCAGCCCCAGCATTTT	CAWSVGGRAQPQHF	TRBJ1-5	.	TRBV30	.
TGCGCCAGCAGCCAATCTATTCCTAGCGGGGGGTCAGATACGCAGTATTTT	CASSQSIPSGGSDTQYF	TRBJ2-3	TRBD2	TRBV4-3	.
TGTGCCAGCACCCCCCGCACTAGCACAGATACGCAGTATTTT	CASTPRTSTDTQYF	TRBJ2-3	.	TRBV28	.
TGTGCCAGCAGCGGGGCACGGGAGACCGGGGAGCTGTTTTTT	CASSGARETGELFF	TRBJ2-2	.	TRBV9	.
TGTGCCAGCAGCTTAGCAGGATTCTGGAATTCACCCCTCCACTTT	CASSLAGFWNSPLHF	TRBJ1-6	.	TRBV7-2	.
TGTGCCAGCAGTTTATCTAGAGTAACCAACCAAGAGACCCAGTACTTC	CASSLSRVTNQETQYF	TRBJ2-5	.	TRBV27	.
TGCAGCGTTCGGGCAGGGTGGATCGGGGCCAACGTCCTGACTTTC	CSVRAGWIGANVLTF	TRBJ2-6	.	TRBV29-1	.
TGCGCCAGCAGCTTGATGGGAACCGCGAACACCGGGGAGCTGTTTTTT	CASSLMGTANTGELFF	TRBJ2-2	.	TRBV5-1	.
TGTGCCATCAGTGAGACGGGCTACGAGCAGTACTTC	CAISETGYEQYF	TRBJ2-7	.	TRBV10-3	.
TGTGCCAGCAGCTTAGGACTAGCGGGGGGCATGCAGGAGACCCAGTACTTC	CASSLGLAGGMQETQYF	TRBJ2-5	TRBD2	TRBV7-2	.
TGTGCCAGCAGCTTAAGACCGGGTACGGGCAGAACACTATCCACTGAAGCTTTCTTT	CASSLRPGTGRTLSTEAFF	TRBJ1-1	.	TRBV7-3	.
TGCAGCGTAACTAGCGTAGGAGAGACCCAGTACTTC	CSVTSVGETQYF	TRBJ2-5	TRBD2	TRBV29-1	.
TGCAGCCCCTCGACAGTCTTTGAAGCTTTCTTT	CSPSTVFEAFF	TRBJ1-1	.	TRBV29-1	.
TGTGCCACCAGCAGAGGAAGGAGCGAGCAGTTCTTC	CATSRGRSEQFF	TRBJ2-1	.	TRBV15	.
TGTGCCAGCATCCCTCAGGGAGATAGCAATCAGCCCCAGCATTTT	CASIPQGDSNQPQHF	TRBJ1-5	.	TRBV6-1	few
TGTGCCAGCAGCTTGATTGAGACCCAGTACTTC	CASSLIETQYF	TRBJ2-5	.	TRBV5-8	.
TGTGCCTGGGACTCCGGGACAAACTATGGCTACACCTTC	CAWDSGTNYGYTF	TRBJ1-2	.	TRBV30	.
TGTGCCAGCAGCTTAGGGACAGGGAGCGCAGATACGCAGTATTTT	CASSLGTGSADTQYF	TRBJ2-3	TRBD1	TRBV4-2	.
TGCGCCAGCAGCCCAATCACCGGGACACCCAACACTGAAGCTTTCTTT	CASSPITGTPNTEAFF	TRBJ1-1	.	TRBV4-1	.
TGTGCCAGCAGCCTTCAAAAGCGGCCGGGGGAGACCCAGTACTTC	CASSLQKRPGETQYF	TRBJ2-5	.	TRBV4-2	.
TGTGCCAGCAGCTTACCCACGGGACCTGAAGAGACCCAGTACTTC	CASSLPTGPEETQYF	TRBJ2-5	.	TRBV5-4	many
TGTGCCTGGGTACCGGGACTAGGGGCAGATACGCAGTATTTT	CAWVPGLGADTQYF	TRBJ2-3	TRBD2	TRBV30	.
TGCAGCGTTGGGGTTACAGGCAGAAACTACGAGCAGTACTTC	CSVGVTGRNYEQYF	TRBJ2-7	.	TRBV29-1	few
TGTGCCAGCAGCCTTACGTCTAGCGGATCGTACTACGAGCAGTACTTC	CASSLTSSGSYYEQYF	TRBJ2-7	TRBD2	TRBV4-2	few